This T cell receptor (beta chain) was recorded in a study of blood T cell repertoires in COVID-19. The J segment lost 7 bases and the V segment lost 7 bases, leaving 1 base of the junction unmatched. This CDR3 contains 10 residues. In germline, CDR1 is DFQATT, CDR2 SNEGSKA (reference sequence). This clone came up once. Sequenced by immunoSEQ multiplex PCR; TCRdb stores in-frame clones only, minus some. Of approximately 69,000 clones listed, roughly 81% are singletons. This rearrangement joins TRBV20-1 to TRBJ2-1, with TRBD2 matching 7 bases. The origin of this receptor is an older woman with acute or convalescent COVID-19. Sequencing input: peripheral blood. Here the CDR3 reads CSGEGNEQFF. Here the CDR3 DNA reads TGCAGTGGGGAGGGTAATGAGCAGTTCTTC.